The present entry profiles one T cell receptor (beta chain) with its context. Per the authors' pipeline: Reference gene primer amplification gave nucleated cell count estimates. Profiled with immunoSEQ multiplex PCR; TCRdb holds only in-frame clones, not every one. V, J and clone size are taken as reported in that table, and D and trimming were inferred from the DNA itself. The table includes about 130,000 clones, roughly 83% detected once. This sample was taken from a study of blood T cell repertoires in COVID-19. Study-level information: Samples of COVID-19 (acute and convalescent) were obtained from the United States, Italy and Spain.

V lost 4 bases and J lost 2; bases outside the gene matches: 13. The CDR3 covers 17 residues. Germline V gene sequence: CDR1 SGDLS, CDR2 YYNGEE. This sequence joins TRBV9 and TRBJ2-7; TRBD1 matches 9 bases. This clonotype was obtained from a woman in her 70s with COVID-19, enrolled during active disease. The sample comprised peripheral blood. CDR3 region: CASSPFLPGQGPYEQYF. Written as DNA, the CDR3 is TGTGCCAGCAGCCCATTCTTACCGGGACAGGGCCCCTACGAGCAGTACTTC.